This T cell receptor beta chain was captured by sequencing in a study of tumor and adjacent non-tumor tissue in lung cancer. Study-level information: Around 4.5 million productive TCRbeta reads were obtained per sample on average. Regarding the study as a whole: Higher tumor TCR diversity was associated with shorter survival. Significantly higher TCR diversity was found in tumor than normal lung. Tumor repertoires had a smaller top 100 clone share than normal lung.

About this clonotype: Its antigen is as yet unknown. A read error may explain this, as a much larger clone is one base away.

RNA was extracted from bulk tissue without any cell sorting. This non-tumor lung sample came from over 3 cm beyond the tumor edge. This CDR3 is 15 amino acids long. Three rounds of nested PCR, following a modified ARM-PCR protocol, produced the TCRbeta library. TCRdb re-called the multiplex PCR reads through MiXCR, storing one row per CDR3 protein. The repertoire holds under 45,000 distinct CDR3 sequences, with roughly 60% as singletons. The V gene is TRBV12-3 or TRBV12-4, the J gene TRBJ2-1; D gene ambiguous. The clonotype was recovered from a man aged 45-60 years with non-small cell lung cancer. Input material: distant non-tumor lung tissue. The CDR3 spells CASSPSWSSYDEQFF. DNA of the CDR3: TGTGCCAGCAGCCCAAGCTGGAGCTCCTACGATGAGCAGTTCTTC.